The TCR beta chain described here comes from a study of blood T cell repertoires in COVID-19. At the level of the study: COVID-19 samples collected from the United States, Italy and Spain covered acute and convalescent phases. Nucleic acid was either cDNA or gDNA, and it came from T cells, B-cell-depleted T cells, or PBMCs.

Per the original methods: Using reference gene primer amplification, nucleated cell counts were estimated. Measured with immunoSEQ multiplex PCR; TCRdb has only the in-frame clones, and not every one. That table is the source of V, J and clone size, and D and trimming were worked out from the DNA. The sample comprises 130,000 or so clones, 84% of which are singletons, and 12% rests with the top ten. The sequenced material came from peripheral blood. This sequence originates from an older woman with acute or convalescent COVID-19.

The CDR3 here is CASRWLGAGGYTF. The DNA for the CDR3 is TGTGCCAGCCGGTGGTTAGGGGCGGGAGGCTACACCTTC. The V gene is TRBV6-5, the J gene TRBJ1-2; TRBD1 might be the D (5 bases). The CDR3 loop spans 13 amino acids. CDR1 and CDR2 from the germline V gene are MNHEY and SVGAGI. Deletions cut 8 bases from V and 8 bases from J, with 18 bases between.